These 3 T cell receptor beta chains came from one sample sequenced in a study of shared clonotypes between healthy human individuals. Assay: immunoSEQ multiplex PCR; the TCRdb copy retains only in-frame clones and omits some. Of 950,000 to 1,300,000 clones listed, about 76% are singletons. Sequencing was performed on memory CD4+ T cells sorted from blood. Subset denoted: CD45RA-negative fraction. Receptors were obtained from a man aged 18 to 29 in good health.

The chain employs TRBV7-2 and TRBJ1-2, with 7 bases identical to TRBD1. In germline, CDR1 is SGHTA, CDR2 FQGNSA. The CDR3 is 14 residues long. J gave up 4 bases and V 1 base, and 3 bases lay outside the gene matches. The CDR3: CASSLGTGSYGYTF. The CDR3 DNA follows: TGTGCCAGCAGCTTAGGGACAGGATCCTATGGCTACACCTTC.

The chain employs TRBV15 and TRBJ2-5, with unresolved D. The CDR3 consists of 15 residues. Germline V gives CDR1 LNHNV, CDR2 YYDKDF (reference sequence). V dropped 0 bases and J dropped 2 bases, with 10 bases sitting between them. The CDR3 sequence is CATSRDRPNQETQYF. The CDR3 coding sequence is TGTGCCACCAGCAGAGATAGACCGAATCAAGAGACCCAGTACTTC.

The chain joins TRBV5-1 to TRBJ1-2; a possible D gene is TRBD1 (5 bases). The germline V gene encodes CDR1 SGHRS and CDR2 YFSETQ. V was cut by 7 bases and J by 0 bases, with 13 bases left in between. This CDR3 comprises 14 residues. CDR3 in DNA: TGCGCCAGCTCTCAGGGTGATACTAACTATGGCTACACCTTC. Amino acids: CASSQGDTNYGYTF.